This is a list of T cell receptor beta chains from one sample in a study of PD-L1 blockade in urothelial cancer. Measured with immunoSEQ multiplex PCR; TCRdb has only the in-frame clones, and not every one. The sample carries tens of thousands of clones, around 83% recorded once. The material sequenced was PBMCs, taken around atezolizumab (anti-PD-L1) treatment. These receptors were taken from a man between 60 and 75 years old with urothelial cancer. CDR3s include the opening cysteine and the closing phenylalanine or tryptophan. A D gene is named only where the DNA matches it firmly. Only some rows state a clone size, as once, few, many or a class for expanded clones.

d_call | j_call | clone_size | v_call | cdr3_length | cdr3_nt | cdr3_aa
- | TRBJ2-2 | - | TRBV6-5 | 14 | TGTGCCAGCAGTTACTCCCTAGGGAACCGGGGAGCTGTTTTT | CASSYSLGNRGAVF
TRBD2 | TRBJ2-5 | - | TRBV5-1 | 15 | TGCGCCAGCAGCCGGGGGACTAGCGGTCAAGAGACCCAGTACTTC | CASSRGTSGQETQYF
TRBD2 | TRBJ2-3 | - | TRBV6-5 | 16 | TGTGCCAGCAGTTATACGACTAGCGGGGAAGGAGATACGCAGTATTTT | CASSYTTSGEGDTQYF
TRBD1 | TRBJ1-1 | - | TRBV2 | 14 | TGTGCCAGCACCCGGACAGGGCAGAACACTGAAGCTTTCTTT | CASTRTGQNTEAFF
TRBD1 | TRBJ1-5 | - | TRBV6-5 | 14 | TGTGCCAGCAGTAAAGGGGGCGCCGGTCAGCCCCAGCATTTT | CASSKGGAGQPQHF
- | TRBJ1-1 | few | TRBV7-9 | 16 | TGTGCCAGCAGCCCTCGGGTGTCGGGGTGGGTCACTGAAGCTTTCTTT | CASSPRVSGWVTEAFF
- | TRBJ2-7 | - | TRBV4-1 | 16 | TGCGCCAGCAGCCAAGTTTCCCAGGGCCCCACCTACGAGCAGTACTTC | CASSQVSQGPTYEQYF
TRBD1 | TRBJ2-1 | - | TRBV5-6 | 18 | TGTGCCAGCAACTTTATGGGGACAGGGGGTAGCTCCTACAATGAGCAGTTCTTC | CASNFMGTGGSSYNEQFF
TRBD1 | TRBJ2-1 | - | TRBV5-1 | 16 | TGCGCCAGCAGCATAGGGACAGGGGGCGCCTACAATGAGCAGTTCTTC | CASSIGTGGAYNEQFF
- | TRBJ1-1 | - | TRBV6-1 | 14 | TGTGCCAGCAAGGGGCAACCCATGAACACTGAAGCTTTCTTT | CASKGQPMNTEAFF
TRBD2 | TRBJ2-2 | - | TRBV5-6 | 18 | TGTGCCAGCAGCATGGGACTAGCGGGAGCCTCGAACACCGGGGAGCTGTTTTTT | CASSMGLAGASNTGELFF
- | TRBJ2-2 | - | TRBV2 | 15 | TGTGCCAGCAGTGGACAGTCTAGACACACCGGGGAGCTGTTTTTT | CASSGQSRHTGELFF
- | TRBJ2-7 | - | TRBV18 | 16 | TGTGCCAGCTCACCACCAGGGCCTCTGCGGGGCTACGAGCAGTACTTC | CASSPPGPLRGYEQYF
- | TRBJ2-7 | few | TRBV18 | 13 | TGTGCCAGCTCACCACAGAGCTCCTACGAGCAGTACTTC | CASSPQSSYEQYF
- | TRBJ1-1 | - | TRBV6-1 | 12 | TGTGCCAGCGACCGGGGGAACACTGAAGCTTTCTTT | CASDRGNTEAFF
- | TRBJ1-5 | few | TRBV19 | 15 | TGTGCCAGTAGGAATGATCCTAATAGCAATCAGCCCCAGCATTTT | CASRNDPNSNQPQHF
- | TRBJ2-5 | - | TRBV5-1 | 14 | TGCGCCAGCAGCACCGGCCGGGGGCAAGAGACCCAGTACTTC | CASSTGRGQETQYF
TRBD1 | TRBJ1-1 | once | TRBV9 | 16 | TGTGCCAGCAGCGTCGGGACAGGGGGGAAGAACACTGAAGCTTTCTTT | CASSVGTGGKNTEAFF